This T cell receptor beta chain was captured in a study of spatial heterogeneity in lung cancer. Overall study context: An average of more than ten raw reads was observed per unique TCR and UMI combination.

This clonotype occurred a few times. Carried by each TCR cDNA molecule was a unique molecular identifier. One entry per CDR3 protein results from TCRdb running MiXCR on the 5' RACE reads. This sample carries 80,000 to 95,000 distinct CDR3 sequences, approximately 8.5% of them seen once, and the ten largest clones take 6.9%. Time point given: sample taken at primary tumor resection. Frozen PBMC, nontumor lung or tumor provided whole RNA, which was sequenced unsorted. The CDR3 length is 17 residues. Germline assignment: CDR1 SNHLY and CDR2 FYNNEI. Trimming removed 3 bases from V and 6 bases from J, with 24 bases in between.

The gene calls are TRBV2 and TRBJ2-7; D unresolved. The sample in question was PBMCs, obtained at surgery. The receptor's source is a male donor with early-stage non-small cell lung cancer. CDR3 DNA sequence: TGTGCCAGCAGTGATTCTCGGCGGCCGCGGTCTTCCGGCGAGCAGTACTTC. It translates to CASSDSRRPRSSGEQYF.